The 18 T cell receptor beta chains listed next were all sequenced from one sample in a study of technical replicates of blood from a few donors. Method: immunoSEQ multiplex PCR; TCRdb's copy keeps in-frame clones and lacks some. The data show tens of thousands of clones, around nine tenths seen once. The specimen sequenced was PBMCs. The receptor set was obtained from a human donor in good health. Some clones in this sample may be carry-over from other donors' samples.

The chain combines TRBV20-1 with TRBJ1-2; D not resolved. There are 9 residues in the CDR3. The germline V and J ends were trimmed by 7 bases and 4 bases, with 4 bases remaining between them. The germline gives CDR1 DFQATT, CDR2 SNEGSKA (reference sequence). The CDR3 nucleotides read TGCAGTGTCGGCTATGGCTACACCTTC. Protein: CSVGYGYTF.

This clone appeared a few times. V usage is TRBV7-3 and J usage is TRBJ1-2; 11 bases line up with TRBD1. The V and J ends lost 5 bases and 7 bases, in that order; junction bases with no gene match: 9. Germline CDR1 is SGHTA and CDR2 is FQGTGA. This CDR3 contains 15 residues. This chain's CDR3 is CASSIAGQGVGGYTF. The CDR3 coding sequence is TGTGCCAGCAGCATAGCGGGACAGGGGGTCGGTGGCTACACCTTC. Using reference TRBV7-3 and TRBJ1-2 for the parts outside the CDR3, the full variable domain is GAGVSQTPSNKVTEKGKYVELRCDPISGHTALYWYRQSLGQGPEFLIYFQGTGAADDSGLPNDRFFAVRPEGSVSTLKIQRTERGDSAVYLCASSIAGQGVGGYTFGSGTRLTVV.

The V gene is TRBV2, the J gene TRBJ1-3; 9 bases fit TRBD1. With V trimmed by 5 bases and J by 1 base, 6 bases remained unmatched. The germline V gene encodes CDR1 SNHLY and CDR2 FYNNEI. This CDR3 has 16 residues. The CDR3: CASSTPGQGSGNTIYF. CDR3 nucleotides: TGTGCCAGCAGTACTCCGGGACAGGGTTCTGGAAACACCATATATTTT. Full variable domain (rest looked up from reference TRBV2 and TRBJ1-3): EPEVTQTPSHQVTQMGQEVILRCVPISNHLYFYWYRQILGQKVEFLVSFYNNEISEKSEIFDDQFSVERPDGSNFTLKIRSTKLEDSAMYFCASSTPGQGSGNTIYFGEGSWLTVV.

This chain joins TRBV19 and TRBJ2-3, with D maybe TRBD2 (5 bases). Germline values: CDR1 LNHDA, CDR2 SQIVND (reference sequence). The CDR3 contains 12 residues. The germline V and J ends were trimmed by 2 bases and 15 bases, with 15 bases remaining between them. The chain's CDR3 is CASSIKRERIYF. In nucleotides, the CDR3 is TGTGCCAGTAGTATAAAGAGGGAGCGGATTTATTTT.

This sequence joins TRBV6-6 and TRBJ1-4; D gene uncertain. CDR3 length: 14 amino acids. Trimming took off 2 bases at V and 5 bases at J, with 9 bases between the two ends. Germline V gene sequence: CDR1 MNHNY, CDR2 SVGAGI (reference sequence). The CDR3 is CASSYGQRNEKLFF. The CDR3 nucleotides are TGTGCCAGCAGTTACGGGCAAAGGAATGAAAAACTGTTTTTT.

The rearrangement uses TRBV4-2 and TRBJ2-5; TRBD1 is a possible D gene (5 bases). Deletions cut 0 bases from V and 4 bases from J, with 9 bases between. CDR1 is LGHNA, CDR2 YNFKEQ, per germline. The CDR3 length is 14 residues. CDR3 region: CASSQDSRGETQYF. The CDR3 DNA reads TGTGCCAGCAGCCAAGACTCAAGGGGAGAGACCCAGTACTTC.

V and J are TRBV10-3 and TRBJ1-3, with D possibly being TRBD1 (5 bases). V dropped 2 bases and J dropped 0 bases, with 14 bases sitting between them. This CDR3 region has 17 residues. Per germline, CDR1 ENHRY and CDR2 SYGVKD. The CDR3 DNA follows: TGTGCCATCAGTGAGAGGGGCAGAAGCTACTCTGGAAACACCATATATTTT. This translates into CAISERGRSYSGNTIYF.

This clone was counted once. The V call is TRBV5-1, the J call TRBJ1-1, with TRBD1 matching over 8 bases. CDR3 length: 15 amino acids. Germline-derived CDR1 and CDR2 are SGHRS and YFSETQ. The ends lost 3 bases at V and 1 base at J; junction bases unmatched: 5. The DNA for the CDR3 is TGCGCCAGCAGCTATGGGACAGGAGGGAACACTGAAGCTTTCTTT. It translates to CASSYGTGGNTEAFF.

The genes are TRBV4-2 and TRBJ2-2; TRBD2 agrees at 12 bases. This CDR3 has 22 amino acids. Per germline, CDR1 LGHNA and CDR2 YNFKEQ. The trim removed 4 bases at V and 3 bases at J, leaving 21 bases unmatched. The CDR3 sequence is CASSRYPLLGQASGRDTGELFF. The CDR3 bases are TGTGCCAGCAGCCGATACCCCCTGCTAGGACAAGCTAGCGGGAGGGACACCGGGGAGCTGTTTTTT.

V gene TRBV6-5 combines with J gene TRBJ1-1; 7 bases map to TRBD1. Losses at the gene ends were 4 bases for V and 4 bases for J; bases not matched to a gene: 6. From germline, CDR1 is MNHEY and CDR2 SVGAGI. The CDR3 consists of 14 residues. The CDR3 here is CASSLGQTATEAFF. For the CDR3, the DNA is TGTGCCAGCAGTTTGGGACAGACTGCCACTGAAGCTTTCTTT.

The chain is built from TRBV6-5 and TRBJ1-2; 8 nucleotides match TRBD1. V was clipped by 6 bases and J by 4 bases; unmatched bases: 7. Germline lookup yields CDR1 MNHEY and CDR2 SVGAGI. There are 14 residues in the CDR3. CDR3 nucleotides: TGTGCCAGCAGCTACGACAGGGGACCCTATGGCTACACCTTC. Amino acid sequence: CASSYDRGPYGYTF.

This clone was seen once. The chain recombines TRBV4-2 with TRBJ2-7; D remains ambiguous. Between the trimmed V and J ends, which lost 0 bases and 3 bases, there was a span of 9 bases. Germline CDR1 reads LGHNA; CDR2 reads YNFKEQ. This CDR3 has 14 amino acids. CDR3 DNA: TGTGCCAGCAGCCAAGATCTCAACAGCTACGAGCAGTACTTC. Encoded protein: CASSQDLNSYEQYF.

This sequence joins TRBV7-3 and TRBJ2-3; possible D gene TRBD2, 5 bases. The CDR3 has 13 residues. Germline CDR1 reads SGHTA; CDR2 reads FQGTGA. V was pared by 2 bases and J by 4 bases, with 7 bases between. CDR3 region: CASSLRGADTQYF. The DNA of the CDR3 is TGTGCCAGCAGCTTACGGGGTGCAGATACGCAGTATTTT.

The gene calls are TRBV30 and TRBJ2-7, with a weak D call TRBD1 (5 bases). Trimming left V 1 base short and J 2 bases short, with 15 bases between. Germline V CDR1 and CDR2: GTSNPN, SVGIG (reference sequence). CDR3 size: 15 residues. CDR3: CAWSAQSRAAYEQYF. The CDR3 coding sequence is TGTGCCTGGAGTGCCCAATCCAGGGCCGCCTACGAGCAGTACTTC.

The chain has TRBV19 and TRBJ1-2, with D perhaps TRBD1 (5 bases). This CDR3 contains 14 residues. Germline assignment: CDR1 LNHDA and CDR2 SQIVND (reference sequence). Trimming stripped 1 base from V and 4 bases from J, with 10 bases between. The CDR3 sequence is CASSIAGDPYGYTF. The CDR3 nucleotides read TGTGCCAGTAGTATAGCGGGGGATCCCTATGGCTACACCTTC.

Worth noting for this clone: An end of the junction does not agree with germline; a read error may underlie this. The same CDR3 also results from other DNA sequences found in this sample. Here the CDR3 reads CASSLVGEAGIPYEQYF. As DNA, the CDR3 is TGTGCCAGCAGTTTAGTGGGAGAAGCGGGAATACCTTACGAGCAATACTTC. The gene calls are TRBV27 and TRBJ2-7; 7 bases agree with TRBD2. CDR3 length: 17 residues. Germline V CDR1 and CDR2: MNHEY, SMNVEV (reference sequence).

The CDR3 region has the DNA TGCGCCAGCAGCCAGGCCAGGACCGGGACAGGGGACGAGCAGTACTTC. Encoded protein: CASSQARTGTGDEQYF. The gene calls are TRBV4-1 and TRBJ2-7; TRBD1 matches 10 bases. The CDR3 has 16 amino acids. Germline trimming cut 3 bases from V and 5 bases from J; bases unmatched to any gene: 10. CDR1 and CDR2 from the germline V gene are MGHRA and YSYEKL.

This chain links TRBV12-5 with TRBJ2-1, with D possibly being TRBD2 (5 bases). Trimming cost V 6 bases and J 0 bases, with 12 bases left between them. The CDR3 has 15 amino acids. The germline V gene encodes CDR1 LGHNT and CDR2 FRNRAP. CDR3 coding DNA: TGTGCTAGTGGCTTAGCGCCGAGCTCCTACAATGAGCAGTTCTTC. Protein sequence: CASGLAPSSYNEQFF.